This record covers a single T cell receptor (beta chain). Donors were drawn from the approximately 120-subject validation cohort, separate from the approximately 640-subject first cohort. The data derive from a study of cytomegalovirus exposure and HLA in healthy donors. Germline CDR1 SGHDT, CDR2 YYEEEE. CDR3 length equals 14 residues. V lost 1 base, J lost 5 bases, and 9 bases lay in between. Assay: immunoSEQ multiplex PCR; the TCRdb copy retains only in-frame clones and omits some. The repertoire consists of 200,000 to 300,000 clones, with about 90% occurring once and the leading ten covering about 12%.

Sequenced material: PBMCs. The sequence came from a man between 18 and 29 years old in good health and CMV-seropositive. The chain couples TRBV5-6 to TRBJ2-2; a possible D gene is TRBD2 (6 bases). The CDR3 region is CASSLIAGTGELFF. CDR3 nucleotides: TGTGCCAGCAGCTTGATCGCGGGGACCGGGGAGCTGTTTTTT.